The present entry profiles one TCR beta chain with its context. The entry originates in a study of immune cell composition in non-small cell lung cancer. The normal lung sample lay at least 3 cm, and maximally far, from the tumour. TCRdb's table, derived via immunoSEQ multiplex PCR, lists solely in-frame clones and lacks some. The data contain some 16,000 clones, 77% of them singletons. The same data also went into a second study, on CD4 T cells in lung cancer.

The sample taken for sequencing was non-adjacent lung tissue. The receptor was derived from a human donor with non-small cell lung cancer.

This chain's CDR3 is CASSLARQNRHYEQYF. The CDR3 region has the DNA TGTGCCAGCAGCTTAGCCAGACAGAACCGTCACTACGAGCAGTACTTC. This chain uses TRBV5-5 with TRBJ2-7, with D possibly matching TRBD1 (5 bases). The CDR3 length is 16 residues. Germline values: CDR1 SGHKS, CDR2 YYEKEE (reference sequence). Trimming pared 2 bases from V and 3 bases from J, leaving 18 bases between. Complete variable domain (other parts from reference TRBV5-5 and TRBJ2-7): DAGVTQSPTHLIKTRGQQVTLRCSPISGHKSVSWYQQVLGQGPQFIFQYYEKEERGRGNFPDRFSARQFPNYSSELNVNALLLGDSALYLCASSLARQNRHYEQYFGPGTRLTVT.